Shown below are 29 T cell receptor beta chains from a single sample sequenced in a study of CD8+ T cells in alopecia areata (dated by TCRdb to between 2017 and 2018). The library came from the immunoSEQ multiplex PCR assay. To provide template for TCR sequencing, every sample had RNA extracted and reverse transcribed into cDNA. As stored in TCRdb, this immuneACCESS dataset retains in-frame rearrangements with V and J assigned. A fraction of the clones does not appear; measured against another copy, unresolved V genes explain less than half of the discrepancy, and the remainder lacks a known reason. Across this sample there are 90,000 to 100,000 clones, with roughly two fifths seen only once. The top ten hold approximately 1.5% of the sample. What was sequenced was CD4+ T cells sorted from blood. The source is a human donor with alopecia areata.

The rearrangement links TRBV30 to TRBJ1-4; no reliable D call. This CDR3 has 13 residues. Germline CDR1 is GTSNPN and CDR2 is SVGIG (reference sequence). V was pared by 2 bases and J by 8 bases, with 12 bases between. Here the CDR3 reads CAWSPIVKEKLFF. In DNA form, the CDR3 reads TGTGCCTGGAGTCCCATAGTTAAGGAAAAACTGTTTTTT.

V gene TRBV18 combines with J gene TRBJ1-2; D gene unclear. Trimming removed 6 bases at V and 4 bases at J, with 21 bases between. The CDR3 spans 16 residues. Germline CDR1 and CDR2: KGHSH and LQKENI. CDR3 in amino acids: CASSPSEAPVIYGYTF. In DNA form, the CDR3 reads TGTGCCAGCTCGCCCTCTGAGGCGCCAGTAATCTATGGCTACACCTTC.

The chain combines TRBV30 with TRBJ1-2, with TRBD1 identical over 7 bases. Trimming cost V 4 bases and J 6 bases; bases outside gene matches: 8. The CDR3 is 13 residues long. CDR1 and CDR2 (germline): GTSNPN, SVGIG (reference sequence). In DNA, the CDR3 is TGTGCCTGGATCCTGCAGGGGGGAGATGGCTACACCTTC. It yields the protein CAWILQGGDGYTF.

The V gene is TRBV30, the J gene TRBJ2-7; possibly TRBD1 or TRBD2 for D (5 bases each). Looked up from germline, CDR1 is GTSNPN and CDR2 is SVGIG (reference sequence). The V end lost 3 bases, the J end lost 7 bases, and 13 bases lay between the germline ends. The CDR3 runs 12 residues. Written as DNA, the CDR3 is TGTGCCTGGAGGCCGGGGCACGGGGAGCAGTACTTC. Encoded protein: CAWRPGHGEQYF.

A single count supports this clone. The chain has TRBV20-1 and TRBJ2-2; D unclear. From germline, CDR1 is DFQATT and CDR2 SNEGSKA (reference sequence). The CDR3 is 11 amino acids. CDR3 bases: TGCGCCGGTGGCTACACCGGGGAGCTGTTTTTT. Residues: CAGGYTGELFF.

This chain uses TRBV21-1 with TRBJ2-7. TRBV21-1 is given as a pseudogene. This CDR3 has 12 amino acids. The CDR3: CASSSRYYEQYF. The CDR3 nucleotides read TGTGCCAGCAGCAGTAGGTATTACGAGCAGTACTTC.

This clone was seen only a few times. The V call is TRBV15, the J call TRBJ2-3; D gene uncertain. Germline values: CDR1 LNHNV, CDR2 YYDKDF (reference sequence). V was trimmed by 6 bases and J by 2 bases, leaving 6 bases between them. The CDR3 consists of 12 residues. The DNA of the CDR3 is TGTGCCACCAGGTTAACCACAGATACGCAGTATTTT. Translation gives CATRLTTDTQYF.

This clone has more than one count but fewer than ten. CDR3 sequence (DNA): TGCGCCAGCAGCTTGGCTAGCGGAGAGACCCAGTACTTC. Amino acid sequence: CASSLASGETQYF. This chain connects TRBV5-1 to TRBJ2-5, with 7 bases fitting TRBD2. V trimming: 0 bases; J trimming: 4 bases; junction bases outside the gene matches: 0. The CDR3 sequence is 13 residues long. Per the germline V gene, CDR1 is SGHRS and CDR2 is YFSETQ. The variable domain in full, completed from reference TRBV5-1 and TRBJ2-5, reads KAGVTQTPRYLIKTRGQQVTLSCSPISGHRSVSWYQQTPGQGLQFLFEYFSETQRNKGNFPGRFSGRQFSNSRSEMNVSTLELGDSALYLCASSLASGETQYFGPGTRLLVL.

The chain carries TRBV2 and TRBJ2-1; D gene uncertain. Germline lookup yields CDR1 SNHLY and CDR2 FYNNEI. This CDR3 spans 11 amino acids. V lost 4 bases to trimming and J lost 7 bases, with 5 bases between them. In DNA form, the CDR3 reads TGTGCCAGCAGTGGATCAAATGAGCAGTTCTTC. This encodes CASSGSNEQFF.

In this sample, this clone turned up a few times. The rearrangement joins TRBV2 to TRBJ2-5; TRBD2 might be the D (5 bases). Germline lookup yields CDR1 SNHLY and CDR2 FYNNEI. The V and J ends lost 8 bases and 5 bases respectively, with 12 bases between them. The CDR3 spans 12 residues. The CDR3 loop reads CASGRRGETQYF. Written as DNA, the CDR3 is TGTGCCAGCGGACGGCGAGGGGAGACCCAGTACTTC.

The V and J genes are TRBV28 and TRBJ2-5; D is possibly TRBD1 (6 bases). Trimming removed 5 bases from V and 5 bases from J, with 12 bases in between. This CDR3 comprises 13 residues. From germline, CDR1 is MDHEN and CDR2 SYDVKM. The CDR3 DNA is TGTGCCAGCAGTCAACAGGGTCGGGAGACCCAGTACTTC. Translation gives CASSQQGRETQYF.

CDR3 in amino acids: CASSGSPGTGGFGNTIYF. The CDR3 DNA reads as TGTGCCAGCAGCGGATCACCCGGGACAGGGGGCTTTGGAAACACCATATATTTT. The rearrangement uses TRBV7-9 and TRBJ1-3, with 12 bases aligning to TRBD1. Germline CDR1 and CDR2: SEHNR and FQNEAQ (reference sequence). The CDR3 totals 18 residues. The trim removed 5 bases at V and 3 bases at J, leaving 11 bases unmatched.

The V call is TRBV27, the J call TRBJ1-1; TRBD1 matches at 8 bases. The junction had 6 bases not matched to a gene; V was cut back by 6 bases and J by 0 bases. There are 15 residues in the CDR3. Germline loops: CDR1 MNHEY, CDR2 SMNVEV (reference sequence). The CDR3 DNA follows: TGTGCCAGCAGCTCGCAGGGGGCCATGAACACTGAAGCTTTCTTT. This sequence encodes CASSSQGAMNTEAFF.

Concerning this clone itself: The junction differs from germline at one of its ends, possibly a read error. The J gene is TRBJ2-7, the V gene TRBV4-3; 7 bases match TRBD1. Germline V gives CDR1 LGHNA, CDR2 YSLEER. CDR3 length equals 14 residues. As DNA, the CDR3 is TGCGCCAGCAGCCAAGACCCCCGGACAGGACGACGGTTCTTC. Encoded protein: CASSQDPRTGRRFF.

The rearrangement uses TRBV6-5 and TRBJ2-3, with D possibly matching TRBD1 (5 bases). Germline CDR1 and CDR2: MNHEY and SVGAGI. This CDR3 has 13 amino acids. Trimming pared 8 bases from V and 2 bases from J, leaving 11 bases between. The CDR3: CASRPGHTDTQYF. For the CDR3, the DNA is TGTGCCAGCCGTCCAGGGCACACAGATACGCAGTATTTT.

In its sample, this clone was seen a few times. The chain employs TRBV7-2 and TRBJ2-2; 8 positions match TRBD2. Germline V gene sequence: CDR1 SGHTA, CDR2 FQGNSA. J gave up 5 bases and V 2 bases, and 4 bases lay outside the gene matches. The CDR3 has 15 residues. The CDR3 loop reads CASSLFAGGTGELFF. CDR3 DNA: TGTGCCAGCAGCTTATTTGCGGGAGGTACCGGGGAGCTGTTTTTT.

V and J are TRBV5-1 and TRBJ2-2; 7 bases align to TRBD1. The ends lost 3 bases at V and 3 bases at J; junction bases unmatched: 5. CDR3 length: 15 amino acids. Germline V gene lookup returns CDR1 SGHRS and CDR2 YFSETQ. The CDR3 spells CASSSTGTDTGELFF. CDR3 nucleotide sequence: TGCGCCAGCAGCTCGACAGGGACCGACACCGGGGAGCTGTTTTTT.

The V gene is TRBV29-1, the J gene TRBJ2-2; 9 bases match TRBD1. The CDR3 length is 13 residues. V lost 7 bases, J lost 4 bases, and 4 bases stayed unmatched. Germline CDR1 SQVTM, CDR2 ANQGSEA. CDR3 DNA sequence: TGCAGCGCGGACAGGGGCTCCACCGGGGAGCTGTTTTTT. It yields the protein CSADRGSTGELFF.

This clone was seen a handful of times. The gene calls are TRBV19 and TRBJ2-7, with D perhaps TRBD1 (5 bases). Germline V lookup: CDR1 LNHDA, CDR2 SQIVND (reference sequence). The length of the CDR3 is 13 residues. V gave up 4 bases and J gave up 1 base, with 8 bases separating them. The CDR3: CASSNQGSYEQYF. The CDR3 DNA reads TGTGCCAGTAGTAATCAGGGATCCTACGAGCAGTACTTC.

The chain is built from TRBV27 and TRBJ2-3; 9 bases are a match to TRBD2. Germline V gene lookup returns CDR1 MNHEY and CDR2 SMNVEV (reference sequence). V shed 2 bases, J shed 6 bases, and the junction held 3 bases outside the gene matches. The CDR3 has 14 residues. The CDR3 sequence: CASSLAGGYDTQYF. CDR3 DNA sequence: TGTGCCAGCAGTTTAGCGGGAGGGTACGATACGCAGTATTTT.

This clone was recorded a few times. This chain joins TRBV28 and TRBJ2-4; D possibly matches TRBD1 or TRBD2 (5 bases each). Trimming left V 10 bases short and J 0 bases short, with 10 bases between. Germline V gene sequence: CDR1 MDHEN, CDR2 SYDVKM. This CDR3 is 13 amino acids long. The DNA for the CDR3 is TGTGCCATAGGGACGGTAGCCAAAAACATTCAGTACTTC. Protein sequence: CAIGTVAKNIQYF.

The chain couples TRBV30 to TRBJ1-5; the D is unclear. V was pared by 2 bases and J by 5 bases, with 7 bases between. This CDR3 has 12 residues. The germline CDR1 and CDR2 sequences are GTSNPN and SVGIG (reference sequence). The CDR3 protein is CAWSSRHQPQHF. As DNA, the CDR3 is TGTGCCTGGAGTTCACGGCATCAGCCCCAGCATTTT. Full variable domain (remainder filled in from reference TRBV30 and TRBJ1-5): SQTIHQWPATLVQPVGSPLSLECTVEGTSNPNLYWYRQAAGRGLQLLFYSVGIGQISSEVPQNLSASRPQDRQFILSSKKLLLSDSGFYLCAWSSRHQPQHFGDGTRLSIL.

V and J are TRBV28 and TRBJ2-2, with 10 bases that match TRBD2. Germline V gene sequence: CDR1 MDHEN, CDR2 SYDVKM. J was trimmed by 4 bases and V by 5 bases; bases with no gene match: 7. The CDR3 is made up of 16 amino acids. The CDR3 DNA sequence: TGTGCCAGCAGTAAAGCGGGAGGGCTTCGCACCGGGGAGCTGTTTTTT. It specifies CASSKAGGLRTGELFF. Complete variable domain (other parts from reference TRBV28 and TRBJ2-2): DVKVTQSSRYLVKRTGEKVFLECVQDMDHENMFWYRQDPGLGLRLIYFSYDVKMKEKGDIPEGYSVSREKKERFSLILESASTNQTSMYLCASSKAGGLRTGELFFGEGSRLTVL.

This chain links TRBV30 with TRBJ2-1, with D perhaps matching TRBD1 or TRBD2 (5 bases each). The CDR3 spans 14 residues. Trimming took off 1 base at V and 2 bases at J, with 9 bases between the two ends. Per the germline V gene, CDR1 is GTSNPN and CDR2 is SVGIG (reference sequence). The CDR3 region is CAWSEGTAYNEQFF. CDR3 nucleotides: TGTGCCTGGAGTGAGGGGACGGCCTACAATGAGCAGTTCTTC.

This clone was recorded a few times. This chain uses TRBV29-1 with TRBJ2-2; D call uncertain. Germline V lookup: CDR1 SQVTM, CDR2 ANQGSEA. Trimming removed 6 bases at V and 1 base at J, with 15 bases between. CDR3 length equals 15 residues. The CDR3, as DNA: TGCAGCGTGGCCCTCGTAGGAATGAACACCGGGGAGCTGTTTTTT. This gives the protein CSVALVGMNTGELFF.

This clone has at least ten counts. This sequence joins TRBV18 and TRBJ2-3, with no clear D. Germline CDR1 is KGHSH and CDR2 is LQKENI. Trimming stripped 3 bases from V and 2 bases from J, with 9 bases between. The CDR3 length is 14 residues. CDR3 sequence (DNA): TGTGCCAGCTCACCGGTGTCAGTCACAGATACGCAGTATTTT. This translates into CASSPVSVTDTQYF.

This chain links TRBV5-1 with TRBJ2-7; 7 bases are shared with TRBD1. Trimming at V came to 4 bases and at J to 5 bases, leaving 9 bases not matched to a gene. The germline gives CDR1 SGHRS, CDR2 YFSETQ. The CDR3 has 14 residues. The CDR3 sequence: CASSHGQVEDEQYF. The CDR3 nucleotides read TGCGCCAGCAGCCACGGACAGGTTGAAGACGAGCAGTACTTC.

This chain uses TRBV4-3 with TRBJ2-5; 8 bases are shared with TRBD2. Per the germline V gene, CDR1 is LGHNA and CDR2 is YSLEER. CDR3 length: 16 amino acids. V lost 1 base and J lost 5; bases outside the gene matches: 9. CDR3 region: CASSQVGGGTPETQYF. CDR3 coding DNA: TGCGCCAGCAGCCAAGTAGGCGGGGGGACACCGGAGACCCAGTACTTC.

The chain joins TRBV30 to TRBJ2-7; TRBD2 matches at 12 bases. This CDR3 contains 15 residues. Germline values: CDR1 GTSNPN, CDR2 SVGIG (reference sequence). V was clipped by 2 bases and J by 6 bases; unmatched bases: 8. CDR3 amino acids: CAWSLGLAGNLEQYF. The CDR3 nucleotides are TGTGCCTGGAGTCTTGGACTAGCGGGAAATCTCGAGCAGTACTTC.